What follows are 7 T cell receptor beta chains derived from one specimen sequenced in a study of blood T cells in healthy people across ages. PCR was performed a second time for roughly 6 to 12 cycles using a sample-barcoded 5' primer and a J-beta primer mix. TCRdb called the 5' RACE reads again in MiXCR, with one record for every CDR3 protein. This sample has roughly 800,000 distinct CDR3 sequences, with more than 25% found just once. Another study also made use of these data, one on T cells of mothers and their children.

The sequenced material came from blood. These receptors all come from a boy between 10 and 17 years old in good health.

The V gene is TRBV12-3 or TRBV12-4, the J gene TRBJ2-2; tentatively, D is TRBD2 (6 bases). CDR3 length: 15 amino acids. V was clipped by 3 bases and J by 5 bases, with 13 bases between them. The CDR3 reads CASSFGLARTGELFF. The CDR3 region has the DNA TGTGCCAGCAGTTTTGGCCTAGCGCGGACCGGGGAGCTGTTTTTT.

This clonotype has more than one count but fewer than ten. The V gene is TRBV5-1, the J gene TRBJ2-7; D ambiguous. This CDR3 has 14 residues. Trimming took 9 bases from V and 3 from J, leaving 19 bases between them. CDR1 is SGHRS and CDR2 is YFSETQ in the germline V gene. The CDR3 loop is CATSKSIGIYEQYF. In DNA, the CDR3 is TGCGCCACTTCAAAGTCGATAGGGATCTACGAGCAGTACTTC.

J is TRBJ2-1 and V is TRBV9; TRBD2 aligns across 13 bases. The CDR3 totals 16 residues. The ends lost 4 bases at V and 5 bases at J; junction bases unmatched: 6. Germline loops: CDR1 SGDLS, CDR2 YYNGEE. The CDR3 nucleotides read TGTGCCAGCAGCTCCGGACTAGCGGGGGCCAACAATGAGCAGTTCTTC. Translated, it gives CASSSGLAGANNEQFF. Using reference TRBV9 and TRBJ2-1 for the parts outside the CDR3, the full variable domain is DSGVTQTPKHLITATGQRVTLRCSPRSGDLSVYWYQQSLDQGLQFLIQYYNGEERAKGNILERFSAQQFPDLHSELNLSSLELGDSALYFCASSSGLAGANNEQFFGPGTRLTVL.

The chain uses TRBV7-3 and TRBJ1-4; D perhaps matches TRBD1 (6 bases). The CDR3 has 14 residues. Germline-derived CDR1 and CDR2 are SGHTA and FQGTGA. Trimming removed 2 bases at V and 10 bases at J, with 14 bases between. The CDR3 here is CASSLWPGDGKLFF. Here the CDR3 DNA reads TGTGCCAGCAGCTTATGGCCAGGGGATGGAAAACTGTTTTTT.

The rearrangement links TRBV10-3 to TRBJ2-3; D gene unclear. The germline V and J ends were trimmed by 2 bases and 2 bases, with 8 bases remaining between them. The CDR3 consists of 14 residues. In germline, CDR1 is ENHRY, CDR2 SYGVKD. CDR3 region: CAISEEQNTDTQYF. The CDR3 nucleotides read TGTGCCATCAGTGAGGAACAGAACACAGATACGCAGTATTTT.

This clonotype was seen only a few times. The chain employs TRBV20-1 and TRBJ1-3; 8 bases are a match to TRBD1. The CDR3 totals 15 residues. J was trimmed by 7 bases and V by 5 bases; bases with no gene match: 13. Germline lookup yields CDR1 DFQATT and CDR2 SNEGSKA (reference sequence). The CDR3 loop reads CSARRATGDRNTIYF. Here the CDR3 DNA reads TGCAGTGCTCGACGTGCGACAGGGGATAGGAACACCATATATTTT.

A note on this clonotype: Germline and junction disagree at one end, which may indicate a read error. The V gene is TRBV7-9, the J gene TRBJ2-2; D is possibly TRBD1 (5 bases). Germline CDR1 SEHNR, CDR2 FQNEAQ (reference sequence). The CDR3 is 14 amino acids. Here the CDR3 DNA reads TGTGCCGGCAGCCGACTTGGGGCCACCGGGGAGCTGTTTTTT. This codes for CAGSRLGATGELFF.